This T cell receptor beta chain was sequenced during a study of blood T cell repertoires in COVID-19. Background on the study: From the United States, Italy and Spain came samples of acute and convalescent COVID-19.

Per the study methods: The assay estimated nucleated cells by amplifying reference gene primers. TCRdb keeps only in-frame clones here, not all; method: immunoSEQ multiplex PCR. V, J and clone size derive from that table, while D and trimming were established from the DNA sequence. The table has some 120,000 clones, roughly 84% seen once. CDR3 length: 15 amino acids. CDR1 is SNHLY, CDR2 FYNNEI, per germline. The V and J ends lost 6 bases and 4 bases respectively, with 16 bases between them. Sequences were obtained from peripheral blood. This receptor was taken from a woman younger than 45 who had recovered from COVID-19. The chain employs TRBV2 and TRBJ1-5; D is possibly TRBD1 (5 bases). CDR3 in amino acids: CASRRGAGRNQPQHF. DNA of the CDR3: TGTGCCAGCAGGAGGGGTGCAGGGAGGAATCAGCCCCAGCATTTT. Looking up the rest from reference TRBV2 and TRBJ1-5 gives the full variable domain: EPEVTQTPSHQVTQMGQEVILRCVPISNHLYFYWYRQILGQKVEFLVSFYNNEISEKSEIFDDQFSVERPDGSNFTLKIRSTKLEDSAMYFCASRRGAGRNQPQHFGDGTRLSIL.